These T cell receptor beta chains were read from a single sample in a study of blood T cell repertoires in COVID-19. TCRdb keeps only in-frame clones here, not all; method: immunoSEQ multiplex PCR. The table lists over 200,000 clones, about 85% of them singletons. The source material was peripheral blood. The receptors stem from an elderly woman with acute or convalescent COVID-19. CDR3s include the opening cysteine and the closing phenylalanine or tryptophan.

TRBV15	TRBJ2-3	CATIIRGQDTQYF
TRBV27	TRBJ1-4	CASSLLGQGIGSYEKLFF
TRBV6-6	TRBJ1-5	CASRVDRGKQPQHF
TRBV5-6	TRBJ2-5	CASSWGPGQTPSETQYF
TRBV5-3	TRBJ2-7	CARSPGIAGVHEQYF
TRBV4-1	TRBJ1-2	CASSQTNRGPNYGYTF
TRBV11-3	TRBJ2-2	CASSPRGQGLNTGELFF
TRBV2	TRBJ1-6	CASSGTGENSPLHF
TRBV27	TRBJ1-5	CASSPTSGTGDSNQPQHF
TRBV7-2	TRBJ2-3	CASSLVLSGTSGGTNTQYF
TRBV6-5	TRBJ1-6	CASLPAGGSPLHF
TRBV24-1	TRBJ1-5	CATTLTAYSNQPQHF
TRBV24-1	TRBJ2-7	CATPGVGGSYEQYF
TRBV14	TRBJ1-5	CASSQGGLSNQPQHF
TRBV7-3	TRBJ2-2	CASSLSPTTGELFF
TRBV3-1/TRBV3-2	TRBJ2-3	CASSQDRLATQKGTDTQYF
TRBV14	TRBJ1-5	CASSQGGYQPQHF
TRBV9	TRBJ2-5	CASTYRGTQYF
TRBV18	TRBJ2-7	CASSPPTWDRAEQYF
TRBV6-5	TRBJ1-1	CASSYSRQNTEAFF
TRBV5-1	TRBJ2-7	CASSVTGYEQYF
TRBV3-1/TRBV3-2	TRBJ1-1	CASSLEGGTEAFF
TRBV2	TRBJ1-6	CASRLRQGREGSPLHF
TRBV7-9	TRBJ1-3	CASSLTGSGNTIYF
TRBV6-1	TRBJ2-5	CASSEMVRRPFQETQYF
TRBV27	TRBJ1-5	CASSRDSGSNQPQHF
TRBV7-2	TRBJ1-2	CASSLARGTNYGYTF
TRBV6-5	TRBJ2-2	CASSYYGGGELFF
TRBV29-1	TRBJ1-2	CSADQLASGGYTF
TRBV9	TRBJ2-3	CASTQSGFSTDTQYF
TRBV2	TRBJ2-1	CASKEISGVGNEQFF
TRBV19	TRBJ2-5	CASSRVAGETQYF
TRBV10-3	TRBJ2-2	CAISGGVSNTGELFF
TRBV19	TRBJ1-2	CASSILPGQGALTGYTF
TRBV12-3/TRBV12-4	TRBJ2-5	CASSFNLGTQYF
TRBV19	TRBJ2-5	CASSLQLTVQETQYF
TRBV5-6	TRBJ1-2	CASSLGDRGFFGYTF
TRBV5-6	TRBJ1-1	CASSSRGRGTEAFF
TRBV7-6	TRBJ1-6	CASSLERGAGVGSPLHF
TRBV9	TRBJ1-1	CASSATGGGTEAFF
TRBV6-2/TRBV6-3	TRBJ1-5	CASSYSPGQKPMLYQPQHF
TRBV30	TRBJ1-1	CAWRQGDTEAFF
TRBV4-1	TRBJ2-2	CASSPRTDGLNTGELFF
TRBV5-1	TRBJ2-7	CASSFRQGPSYEQYF
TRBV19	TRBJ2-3	CASNPNRNRARPDTQYF
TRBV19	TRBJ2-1	CASSIVGQGFYNEQFF
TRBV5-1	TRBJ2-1	CASSLAASSDEQFF
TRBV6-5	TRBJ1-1	CASSTGLDTEAFF